Sequencing of this T cell receptor (beta chain) was carried out in a study of identical twins. General observations from the study: Insertion counts were lower in abundant cord blood beta clonotypes, a trend that memory repertoires did not show.

This CDR3 contains 14 residues. Trimming at V came to 5 bases and at J to 9 bases, leaving 10 bases not matched to a gene. Per the germline V gene, CDR1 is SEHNR and CDR2 is FQNEAQ (reference sequence). This clonotype has a handful of counts. Its antigen remains unknown. Carrying unique molecular identifiers, the cDNA also gained a universal primer site through template switching. TCRdb passed the 5' RACE reads through MiXCR, listing each CDR3 protein once. The table lists nearly 650,000 distinct CDR3 sequences, less than 9% of them singletons. The same data also contributed to another study, on yellow fever vaccine responses in identical twins.

This chain connects TRBV7-9 to TRBJ2-1; 7 nucleotides align to TRBD1. The sequence came from a woman younger than 35 in good health. Sequencing input: PBMCs. The CDR3 loop reads CASSATTGSGEQFF. For the CDR3, the DNA is TGTGCCAGCAGCGCAACGACAGGGTCGGGTGAGCAGTTCTTC.